Reported below is one T cell receptor beta chain. As yet, its antigen is unknown. Being one base from a much bigger clone, this may be a read error. Breast cancer patients provided tissue from their axillary draining lymph nodes. Per germline, CDR1 SGHAT and CDR2 FQNNGV. V was clipped by 5 bases and J by 2 bases, with 15 bases between them. The CDR3 loop spans 15 amino acids. This entry is derived from a study of breast tumors, draining lymph nodes, adjacent tissues. Findings and caveats of the study: Luminal-like breast cancer showed significantly higher tumor–nontumor repertoire similarity than basal-like. Compared with lymph nodes, tumors were less diverse; compared with nontumor tissue, more.

TCRdb reanalysed the multiplex PCR reads using MiXCR and keeps one entry per CDR3 protein. The sample consists of about 110,000 distinct CDR3 sequences, 30% of them appearing once. This clonotype originated in a female donor with breast cancer. Some clones in this sample may be carry-over from other donors' samples. This chain joins TRBV11-2 and TRBJ2-5, with D possibly TRBD1 on 6 matching bases. Sequenced input: axillary lymph node tissue. The CDR3 nucleotides are TGTGCCAGCAGCCAAGGCCACAGGGCGCAAGAGACCCAGTACTTC. It encodes CASSQGHRAQETQYF.